This T cell receptor beta chain appears in the sequencing data of a study of T cells in localized non-small cell lung cancer. Findings and caveats of the study: Because sequencing included only one region (of the tumor), heterogeneity remains possible. There was higher T cell clonality in uninvolved adjacent lung than in tumor, and it was highest there. Greater T cell density in blood accompanied longer overall survival.

For this clone: Its antigen is not identified.

Produced via immunoSEQ multiplex PCR; TCRdb's table is partial and in-frame only. The sample holds 20,000 to 30,000 clones, 70% to 90% seen once. The receptor comes from a man aged 35 to 70 with stage II lung adenocarcinoma. The starting material was PBMCs, obtained before any cancer treatment.

The CDR3 sequence: CASSGTSGLDTQYF. The CDR3 nucleotides read TGTGCCAGCAGTGGGACTAGCGGATTAGATACGCAGTATTTT. This chain uses TRBV5-6 with TRBJ2-3; 11 nucleotides agree with TRBD2. The CDR3 runs to 14 residues. Germline V gene sequence: CDR1 SGHDT, CDR2 YYEEEE. J lost 5 bases, V lost 5 bases, and 4 bases had no gene match.